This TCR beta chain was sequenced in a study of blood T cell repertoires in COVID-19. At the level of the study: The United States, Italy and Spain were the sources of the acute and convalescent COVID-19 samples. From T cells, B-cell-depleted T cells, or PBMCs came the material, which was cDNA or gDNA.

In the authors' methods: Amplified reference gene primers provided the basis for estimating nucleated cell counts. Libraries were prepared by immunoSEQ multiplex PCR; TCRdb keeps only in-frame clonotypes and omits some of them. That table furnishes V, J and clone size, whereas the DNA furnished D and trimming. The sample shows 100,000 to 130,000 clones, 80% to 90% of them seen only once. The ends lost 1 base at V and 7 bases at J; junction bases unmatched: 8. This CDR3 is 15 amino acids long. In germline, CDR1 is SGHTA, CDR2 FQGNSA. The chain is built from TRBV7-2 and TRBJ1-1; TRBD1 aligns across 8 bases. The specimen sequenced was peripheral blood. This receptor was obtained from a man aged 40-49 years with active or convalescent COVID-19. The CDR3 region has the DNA TGTGCCAGCAGCTTAGGTGGCAGGGGGCAGGGTGAAGCTTTCTTT. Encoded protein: CASSLGGRGQGEAFF.